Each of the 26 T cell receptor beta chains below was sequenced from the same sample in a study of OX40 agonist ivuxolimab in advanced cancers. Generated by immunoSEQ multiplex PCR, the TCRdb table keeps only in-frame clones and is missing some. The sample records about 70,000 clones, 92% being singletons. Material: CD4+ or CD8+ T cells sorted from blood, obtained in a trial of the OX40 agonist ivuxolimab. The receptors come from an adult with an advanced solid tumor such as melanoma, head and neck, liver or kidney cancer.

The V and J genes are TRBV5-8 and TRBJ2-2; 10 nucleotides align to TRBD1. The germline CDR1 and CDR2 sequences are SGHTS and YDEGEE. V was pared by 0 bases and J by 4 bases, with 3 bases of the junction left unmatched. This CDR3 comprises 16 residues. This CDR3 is CASSLGTGGLTGELFF. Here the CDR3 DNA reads TGTGCCAGCAGCTTGGGGACAGGGGGTCTCACCGGGGAGCTGTTTTTT.

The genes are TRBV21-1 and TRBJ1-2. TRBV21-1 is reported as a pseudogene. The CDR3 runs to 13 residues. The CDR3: CASSKGTGAGYTF. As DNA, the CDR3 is TGTGCCAGCAGCAAAGGGACGGGGGCTGGCTACACCTTC.

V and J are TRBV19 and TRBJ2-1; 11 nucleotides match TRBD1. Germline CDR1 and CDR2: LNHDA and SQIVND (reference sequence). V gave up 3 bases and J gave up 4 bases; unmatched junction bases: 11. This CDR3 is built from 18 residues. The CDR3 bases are TGTGCCAGTAGTATGTTCTCGATGGGACAGGGGGTTTACAATGAGCAGTTCTTC. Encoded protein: CASSMFSMGQGVYNEQFF.

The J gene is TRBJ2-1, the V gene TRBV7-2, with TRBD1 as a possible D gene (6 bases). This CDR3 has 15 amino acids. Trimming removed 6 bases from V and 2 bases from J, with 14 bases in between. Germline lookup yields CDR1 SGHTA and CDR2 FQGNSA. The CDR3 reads CASSLGATAYNEQFF. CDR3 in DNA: TGTGCCAGCAGTCTGGGGGCGACGGCCTACAATGAGCAGTTCTTC. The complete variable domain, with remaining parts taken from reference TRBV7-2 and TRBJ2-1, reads GAGVSQSPSNKVTEKGKDVELRCDPISGHTALYWYRQSLGQGLEFLIYFQGNSAPDKSGLPSDRFSAERTGGSVSTLTIQRTQQEDSAVYLCASSLGATAYNEQFFGPGTRLTVL.

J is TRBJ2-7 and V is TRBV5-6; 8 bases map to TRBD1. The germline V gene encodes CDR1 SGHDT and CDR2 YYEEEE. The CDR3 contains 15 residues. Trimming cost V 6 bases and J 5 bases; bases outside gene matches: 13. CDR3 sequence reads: CASIPQTGAPHEQYF. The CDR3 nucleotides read TGTGCCAGCATTCCCCAGACAGGGGCTCCGCACGAGCAGTACTTC.

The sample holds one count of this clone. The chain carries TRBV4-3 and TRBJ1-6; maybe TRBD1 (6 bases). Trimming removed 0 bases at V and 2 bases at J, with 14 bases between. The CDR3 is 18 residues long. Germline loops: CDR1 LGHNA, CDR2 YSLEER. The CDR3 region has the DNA TGCGCCAGCAGCCAAGATTCTGGGCAGGGGACCTATAATTCACCCCTCCACTTT. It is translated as CASSQDSGQGTYNSPLHF.

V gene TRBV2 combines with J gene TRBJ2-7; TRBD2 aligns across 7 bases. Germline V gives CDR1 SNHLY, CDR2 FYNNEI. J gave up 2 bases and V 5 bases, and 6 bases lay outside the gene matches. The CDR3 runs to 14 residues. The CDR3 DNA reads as TGTGCCAGCAGTAGACTAGCTGGGACCTACGAGCAGTACTTC. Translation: CASSRLAGTYEQYF.

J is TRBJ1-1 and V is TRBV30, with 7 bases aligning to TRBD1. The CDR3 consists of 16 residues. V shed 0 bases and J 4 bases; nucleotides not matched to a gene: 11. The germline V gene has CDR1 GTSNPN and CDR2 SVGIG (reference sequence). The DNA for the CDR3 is TGTGCCTGGAGTGTTTGGGGTGCGGACAGGATCACTGAAGCTTTCTTT. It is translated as CAWSVWGADRITEAFF.

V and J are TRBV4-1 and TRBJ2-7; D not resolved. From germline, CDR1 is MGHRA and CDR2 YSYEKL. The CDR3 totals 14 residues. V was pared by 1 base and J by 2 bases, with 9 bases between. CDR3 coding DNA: TGCGCCAGCAGCCAAGGTCCCGGAACCTACGAGCAGTACTTC. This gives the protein CASSQGPGTYEQYF.

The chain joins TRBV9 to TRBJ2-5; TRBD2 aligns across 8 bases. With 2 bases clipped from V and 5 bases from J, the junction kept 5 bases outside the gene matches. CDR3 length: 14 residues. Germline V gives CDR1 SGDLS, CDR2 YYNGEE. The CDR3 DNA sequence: TGTGCCAGCAGCGTCGGGGGGGCCCGGGAGACCCAGTACTTC. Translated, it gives CASSVGGARETQYF.

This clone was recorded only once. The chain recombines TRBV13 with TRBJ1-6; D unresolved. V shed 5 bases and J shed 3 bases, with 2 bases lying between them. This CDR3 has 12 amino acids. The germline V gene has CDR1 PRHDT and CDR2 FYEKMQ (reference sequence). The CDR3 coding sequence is TGTGCCAGCAGCAACTATAATTCACCCCTCCACTTT. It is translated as CASSNYNSPLHF. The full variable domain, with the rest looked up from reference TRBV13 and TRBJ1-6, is AAGVIQSPRHLIKEKRETATLKCYPIPRHDTVYWYQQGPGQDPQFLISFYEKMQSDKGSIPDRFSAQQFSDYHSELNMSSLELGDSALYFCASSNYNSPLHFGNGTRLTVT.

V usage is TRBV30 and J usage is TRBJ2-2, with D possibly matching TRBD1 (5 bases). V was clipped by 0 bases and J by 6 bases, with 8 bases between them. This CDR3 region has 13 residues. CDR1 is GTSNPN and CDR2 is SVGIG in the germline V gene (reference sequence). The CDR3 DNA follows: TGTGCCTGGAGTGTAGTGGGGCCCGGGGAGCTGTTTTTT. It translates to CAWSVVGPGELFF.

Here the CDR3 reads CASSKGLRGNYEQYF. DNA of the CDR3: TGTGCCAGCAGCAAAGGCCTTCGGGGGAACTACGAGCAGTACTTC. J is TRBJ2-7 and V is TRBV21-1; TRBD2 was called by the table and not checked on the DNA. TRBV21-1 is a pseudogene segment. CDR3 length equals 15 residues.

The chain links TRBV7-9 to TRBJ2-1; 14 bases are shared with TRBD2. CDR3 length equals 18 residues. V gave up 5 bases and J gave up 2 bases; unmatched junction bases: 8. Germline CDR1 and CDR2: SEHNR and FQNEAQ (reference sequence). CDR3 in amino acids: CASSPRTSGGPAYNEQFF. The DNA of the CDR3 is TGTGCCAGCAGCCCAAGGACTAGCGGGGGGCCGGCCTACAATGAGCAGTTCTTC.

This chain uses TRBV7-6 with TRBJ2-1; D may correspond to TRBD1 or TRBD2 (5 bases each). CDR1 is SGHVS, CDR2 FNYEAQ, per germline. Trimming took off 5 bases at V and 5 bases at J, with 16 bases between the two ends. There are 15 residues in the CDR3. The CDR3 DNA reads TGTGCCAGCAGCCCGCCCGGGACGGAAAACAATGAGCAGTTCTTC. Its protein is CASSPPGTENNEQFF.

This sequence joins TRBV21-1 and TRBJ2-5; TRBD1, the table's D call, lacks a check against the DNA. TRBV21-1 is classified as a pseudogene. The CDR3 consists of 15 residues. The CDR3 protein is CASSKTGRGKETQYF. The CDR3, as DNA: TGTGCCAGCAGCAAAACAGGCAGGGGGAAGGAGACCCAGTACTTC.

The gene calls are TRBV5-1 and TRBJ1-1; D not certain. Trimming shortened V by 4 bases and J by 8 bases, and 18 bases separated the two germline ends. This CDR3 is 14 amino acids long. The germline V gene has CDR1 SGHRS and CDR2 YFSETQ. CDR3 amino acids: CASSAEVASDEAFF. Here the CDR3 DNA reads TGCGCCAGCAGCGCGGAGGTGGCGAGCGACGAAGCTTTCTTT.

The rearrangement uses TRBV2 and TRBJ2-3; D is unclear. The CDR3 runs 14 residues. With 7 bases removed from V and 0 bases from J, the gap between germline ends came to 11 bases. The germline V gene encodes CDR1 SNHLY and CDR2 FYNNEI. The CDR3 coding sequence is TGTGCCAGCAAGGGTCTAGAAAGCACAGATACGCAGTATTTT. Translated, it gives CASKGLESTDTQYF.

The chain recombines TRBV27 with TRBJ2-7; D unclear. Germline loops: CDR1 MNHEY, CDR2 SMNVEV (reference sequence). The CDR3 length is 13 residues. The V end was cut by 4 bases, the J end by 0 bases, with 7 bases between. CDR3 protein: CASSWGLSYEQYF. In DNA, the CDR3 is TGTGCCAGCAGTTGGGGTCTCTCCTACGAGCAGTACTTC.

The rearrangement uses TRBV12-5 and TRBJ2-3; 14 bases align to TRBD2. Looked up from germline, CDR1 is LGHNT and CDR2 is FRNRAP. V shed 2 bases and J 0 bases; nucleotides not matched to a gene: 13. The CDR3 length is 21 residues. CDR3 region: CASGLPGLAGGLRTSTDTQYF. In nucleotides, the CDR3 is TGTGCTAGTGGTTTGCCCGGACTAGCGGGGGGCCTGAGGACTAGCACAGATACGCAGTATTTT. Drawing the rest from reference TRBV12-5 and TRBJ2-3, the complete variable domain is DARVTQTPRHKVTEMGQEVTMRCQPILGHNTVFWYRQTMMQGLELLAYFRNRAPLDDSGMPKDRFSAEMPDATLATLKIQPSEPRDSAVYFCASGLPGLAGGLRTSTDTQYFGPGTRLTVL.

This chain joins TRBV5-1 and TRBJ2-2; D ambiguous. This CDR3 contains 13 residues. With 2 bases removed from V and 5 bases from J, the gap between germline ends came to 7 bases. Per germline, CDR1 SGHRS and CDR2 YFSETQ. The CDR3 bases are TGCGCCAGCAGCTTCTCAGAGACCGGGGAGCTGTTTTTT. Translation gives CASSFSETGELFF.

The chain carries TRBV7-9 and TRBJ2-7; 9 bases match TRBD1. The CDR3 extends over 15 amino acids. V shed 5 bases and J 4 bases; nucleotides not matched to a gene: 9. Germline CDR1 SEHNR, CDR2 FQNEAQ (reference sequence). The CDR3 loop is CASSPPGTGWYEQYF. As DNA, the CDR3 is TGTGCCAGCAGCCCACCCGGGACAGGGTGGTACGAGCAGTACTTC.

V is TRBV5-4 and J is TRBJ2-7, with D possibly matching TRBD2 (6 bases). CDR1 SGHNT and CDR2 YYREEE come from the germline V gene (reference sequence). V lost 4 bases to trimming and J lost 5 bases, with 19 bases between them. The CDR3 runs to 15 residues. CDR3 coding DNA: TGTGCCAGCAGCCCCTTCCGGGACTGGTCCAACGAGCAGTACTTC. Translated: CASSPFRDWSNEQYF.

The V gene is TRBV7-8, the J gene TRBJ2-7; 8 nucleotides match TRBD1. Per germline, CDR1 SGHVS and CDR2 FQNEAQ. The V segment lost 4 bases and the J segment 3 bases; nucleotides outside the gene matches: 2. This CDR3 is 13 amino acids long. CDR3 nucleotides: TGTGCCAGCAGCTGGGGACAGGACTACGAGCAGTACTTC. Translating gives CASSWGQDYEQYF.

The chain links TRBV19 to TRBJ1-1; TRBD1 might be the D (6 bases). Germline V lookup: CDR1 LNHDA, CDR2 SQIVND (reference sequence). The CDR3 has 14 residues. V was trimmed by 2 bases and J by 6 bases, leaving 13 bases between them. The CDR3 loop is CASSIRQVNAEAFF. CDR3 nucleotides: TGTGCCAGTAGTATACGACAGGTCAACGCTGAAGCTTTCTTT.

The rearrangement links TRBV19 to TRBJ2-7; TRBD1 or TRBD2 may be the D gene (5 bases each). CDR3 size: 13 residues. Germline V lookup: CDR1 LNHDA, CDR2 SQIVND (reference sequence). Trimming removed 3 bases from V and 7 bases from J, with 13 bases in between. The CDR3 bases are TGTGCCAGTAGTATTGGGACCGGCTGGGAGCAGTACTTC. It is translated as CASSIGTGWEQYF.